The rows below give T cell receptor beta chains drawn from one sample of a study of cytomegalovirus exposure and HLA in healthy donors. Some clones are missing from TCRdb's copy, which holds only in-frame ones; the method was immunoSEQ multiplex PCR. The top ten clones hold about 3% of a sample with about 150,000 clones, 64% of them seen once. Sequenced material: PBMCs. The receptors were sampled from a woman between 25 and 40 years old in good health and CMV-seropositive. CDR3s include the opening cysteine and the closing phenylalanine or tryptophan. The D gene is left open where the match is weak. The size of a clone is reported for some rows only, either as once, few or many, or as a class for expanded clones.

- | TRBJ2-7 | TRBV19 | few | TGTGCCAGTAGTCAAAGATGGGGCAGGGAGGTCGAGCAGTACTTC | CASSQRWGREVEQYF
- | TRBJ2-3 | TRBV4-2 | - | TGTGCCAGCAGCCAAGAGGTCAGTTACACAGATACGCAGTATTTT | CASSQEVSYTDTQYF
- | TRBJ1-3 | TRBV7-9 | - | TGTGCCAGCAGCTTAGGGACACCGAGCTCTGGAAACACCATATATTTT | CASSLGTPSSGNTIYF
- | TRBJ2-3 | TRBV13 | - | TGTGCCAGCAGCCCCCATGAAAGCGGTAGCACAGATACGCAGTATTTT | CASSPHESGSTDTQYF
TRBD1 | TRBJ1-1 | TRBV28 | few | TGTGCCACCCGACAGGGACCGATGAACACTGAAGCTTTCTTT | CATRQGPMNTEAFF
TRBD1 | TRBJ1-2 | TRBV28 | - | TGTGCCAGCAGTTTAACCAGGGGGCGGGGGGGCTACACCTTC | CASSLTRGRGGYTF
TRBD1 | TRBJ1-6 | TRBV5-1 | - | TGCGCCAGCAGCTTGGCGACAGGGCCCAATTCACCCCTCCACTTT | CASSLATGPNSPLHF
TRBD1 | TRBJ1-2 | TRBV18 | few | TGTGCCAGCTCACCAGACAGGGTAGAAGGCTACACCTTC | CASSPDRVEGYTF
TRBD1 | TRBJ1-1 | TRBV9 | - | TGTGCCAGCAGCGAGGGGGCCGATACTGAAGCTTTCTTT | CASSEGADTEAFF
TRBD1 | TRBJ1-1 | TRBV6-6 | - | TGTGCCAGCAGTGACTTAACAGGGGGCGCGAGATATGCTTTCTTT | CASSDLTGGARYAFF
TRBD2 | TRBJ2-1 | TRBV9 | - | TGTGCCAGCAGCGTAGGGACTAGCGGGAGGTCGAATGAGCAGTTCTTC | CASSVGTSGRSNEQFF
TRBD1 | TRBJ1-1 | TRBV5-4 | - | TGTGCCAGCAGCTCACAGGGGGTGGGCACTGAAGCTTTCTTT | CASSSQGVGTEAFF
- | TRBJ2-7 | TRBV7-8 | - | TGTGCCAGCAGCTTATCCAGCGGCCGCCTCGAGCAGTACTTC | CASSLSSGRLEQYF
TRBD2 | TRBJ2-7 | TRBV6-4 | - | TGCGGGGGGGGAAGCTACGAGCAGTACTTC | CGGGSYEQYF
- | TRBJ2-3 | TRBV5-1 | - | TGCGCCAGCAGCCTCCCGGACTCCCCGGGCACAGATACGCAGTATTTT | CASSLPDSPGTDTQYF
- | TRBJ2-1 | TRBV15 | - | TGTGCCACCAGCACAATTACAGGGTTGAGTGAGCAGTTCTTC | CATSTITGLSEQFF
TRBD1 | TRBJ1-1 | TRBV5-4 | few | TGTGCCAGCAGCTTGGACAGGGGACGTGAAGCTTTCTTT | CASSLDRGREAFF
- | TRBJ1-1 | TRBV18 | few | TGTGCCAGCTCACCAAGCGAATTTACTGAAGCTTTCTTT | CASSPSEFTEAFF
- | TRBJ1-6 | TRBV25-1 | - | TGTGCCAGCAAGGGGAACACACGAAGAAATTCACCCCTCCACTTT | CASKGNTRRNSPLHF
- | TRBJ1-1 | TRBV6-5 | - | TGTGCCAGCAGACGCTGGGTCGGGAGCCCTGAAGCTTTCTTT | CASRRWVGSPEAFF
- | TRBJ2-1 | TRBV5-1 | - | TGCGCCAGCAGCTTTGAGGGAAGGAGCCCCAATGAGCAGTTCTTC | CASSFEGRSPNEQFF
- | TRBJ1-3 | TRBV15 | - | TGTGCCACCAGCAGCCTCAGCTTGGGGGGAAACACCATATATTTT | CATSSLSLGGNTIYF
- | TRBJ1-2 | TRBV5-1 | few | TGCGCCTGCGGCCCCGCTACAGGCCCCGCTCACACCTTC | CACGPATGPAHTF
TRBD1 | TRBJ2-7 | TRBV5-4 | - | TGTGCCAGCAGCTTGGGGGCCAGGGGGCTCTACGAGCAGTACTTC | CASSLGARGLYEQYF
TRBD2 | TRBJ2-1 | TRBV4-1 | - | TGCGCCAGCAGCTGCGCCTTCCTAGCGGGGGAATCCTACAATGAGCAGTTCTTC | CASSCAFLAGESYNEQFF
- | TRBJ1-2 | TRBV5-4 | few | TGTGCCAGCAGCTTTGGGGCATATGTCGCTGGCTACACCTTC | CASSFGAYVAGYTF